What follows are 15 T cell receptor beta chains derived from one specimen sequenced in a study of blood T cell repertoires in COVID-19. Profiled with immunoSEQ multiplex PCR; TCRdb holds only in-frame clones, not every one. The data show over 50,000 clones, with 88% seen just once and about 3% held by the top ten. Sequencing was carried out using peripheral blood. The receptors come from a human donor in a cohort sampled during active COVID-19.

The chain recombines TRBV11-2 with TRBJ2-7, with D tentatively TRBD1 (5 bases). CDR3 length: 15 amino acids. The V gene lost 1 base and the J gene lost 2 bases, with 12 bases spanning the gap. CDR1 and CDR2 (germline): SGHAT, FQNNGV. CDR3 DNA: TGTGCCAGCAGCTTAGCGGCAGGGTGGGCCTACGAGCAGTACTTC. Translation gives CASSLAAGWAYEQYF.

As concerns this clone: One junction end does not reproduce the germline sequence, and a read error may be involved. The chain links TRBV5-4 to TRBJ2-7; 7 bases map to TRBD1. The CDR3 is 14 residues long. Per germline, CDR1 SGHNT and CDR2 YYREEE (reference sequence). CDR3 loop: CASSSQGNSYGQYF. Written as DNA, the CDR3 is TGTGCCAGCAGTTCACAGGGGAACAGCTACGGGCAGTACTTC.

Here the CDR3 DNA reads TGTGCCAGCTCACCTTCGGGGGATCAGCCCCAGCATTTT. Amino acids: CASSPSGDQPQHF. This chain uses TRBV18 with TRBJ1-5; a weak D match, TRBD1 (5 bases). This CDR3 spans 13 amino acids. V was cut by 3 bases and J by 5 bases, with 8 bases left in between. CDR1 is KGHSH and CDR2 is LQKENI in the germline V gene.

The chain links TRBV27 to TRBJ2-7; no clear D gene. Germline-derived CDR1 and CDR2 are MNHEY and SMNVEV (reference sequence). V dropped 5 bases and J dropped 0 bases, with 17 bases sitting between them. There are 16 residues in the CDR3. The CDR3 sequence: CASSPSRVFVSYEQYF. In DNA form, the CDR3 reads TGTGCCAGCAGTCCGAGCCGGGTCTTTGTCTCCTACGAGCAGTACTTC.

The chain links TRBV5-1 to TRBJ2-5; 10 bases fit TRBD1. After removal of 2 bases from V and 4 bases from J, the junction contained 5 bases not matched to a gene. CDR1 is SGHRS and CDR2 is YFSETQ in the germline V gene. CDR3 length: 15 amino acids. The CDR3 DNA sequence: TGCGCCAGCAGCTTCGACAGGGGGCTGTCAGAGACCCAGTACTTC. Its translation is CASSFDRGLSETQYF.

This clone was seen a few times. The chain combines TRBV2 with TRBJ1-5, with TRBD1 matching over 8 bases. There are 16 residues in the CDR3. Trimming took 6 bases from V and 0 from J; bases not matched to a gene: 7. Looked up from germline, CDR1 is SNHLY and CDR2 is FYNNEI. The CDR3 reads CASRADRGYSNQPQHF. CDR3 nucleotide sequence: TGTGCCAGCAGAGCCGACAGGGGTTATAGCAATCAGCCCCAGCATTTT.

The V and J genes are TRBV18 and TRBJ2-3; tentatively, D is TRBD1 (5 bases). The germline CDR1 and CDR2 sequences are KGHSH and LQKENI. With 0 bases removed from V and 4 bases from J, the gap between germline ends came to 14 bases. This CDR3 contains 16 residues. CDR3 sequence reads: CASSPPTDPRADTQYF. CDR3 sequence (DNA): TGTGCCAGCTCACCACCGACAGACCCTAGGGCAGATACGCAGTATTTT.

CDR3 coding DNA: TGTGCCAGCACCCCCAGGGGGTTAACCGGGGAGCTGTTTTTT. Its translation: CASTPRGLTGELFF. The V and J genes are TRBV9 and TRBJ2-2, with 7 bases fitting TRBD1. The germline gives CDR1 SGDLS, CDR2 YYNGEE. The CDR3 sequence is 14 residues long. The trim removed 6 bases at V and 5 bases at J, leaving 7 bases unmatched. The variable domain in full, completed from reference TRBV9 and TRBJ2-2, reads DSGVTQTPKHLITATGQRVTLRCSPRSGDLSVYWYQQSLDQGLQFLIQYYNGEERAKGNILERFSAQQFPDLHSELNLSSLELGDSALYFCASTPRGLTGELFFGEGSRLTVL.

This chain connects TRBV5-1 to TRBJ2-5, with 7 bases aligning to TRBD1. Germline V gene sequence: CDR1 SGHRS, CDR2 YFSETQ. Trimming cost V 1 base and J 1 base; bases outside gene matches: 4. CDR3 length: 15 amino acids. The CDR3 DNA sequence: TGCGCCAGCAGCTTGACAGGGGCCTTCCAAGAGACCCAGTACTTC. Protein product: CASSLTGAFQETQYF.

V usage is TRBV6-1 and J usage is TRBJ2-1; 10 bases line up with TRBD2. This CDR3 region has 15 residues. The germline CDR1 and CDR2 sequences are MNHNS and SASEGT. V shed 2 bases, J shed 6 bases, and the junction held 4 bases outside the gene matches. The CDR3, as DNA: TGTGCCAGCAGTGAAAAGCGGGGGGGCCTCAATGAGCAGTTCTTC. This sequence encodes CASSEKRGGLNEQFF.

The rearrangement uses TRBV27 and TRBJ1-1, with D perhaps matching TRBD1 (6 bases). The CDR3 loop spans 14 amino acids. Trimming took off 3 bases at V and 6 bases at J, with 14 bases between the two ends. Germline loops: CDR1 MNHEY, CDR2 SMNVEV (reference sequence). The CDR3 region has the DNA TGTGCCAGCAGTTTTTACAGGGATGGCGCTGAAGCTTTCTTT. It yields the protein CASSFYRDGAEAFF.

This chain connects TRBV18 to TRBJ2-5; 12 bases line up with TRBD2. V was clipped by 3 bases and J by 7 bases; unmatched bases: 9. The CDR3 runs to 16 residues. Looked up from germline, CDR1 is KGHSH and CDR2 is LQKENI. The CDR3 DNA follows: TGTGCCAGCTCACCCACCGGACTAGCGGGATCACGGACCCAGTACTTC. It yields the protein CASSPTGLAGSRTQYF.

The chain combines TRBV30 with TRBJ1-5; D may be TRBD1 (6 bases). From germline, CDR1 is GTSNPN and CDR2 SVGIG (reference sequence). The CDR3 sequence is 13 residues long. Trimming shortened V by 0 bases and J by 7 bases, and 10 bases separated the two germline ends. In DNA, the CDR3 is TGTGCCTGGAGTGTGACAGGAATGCAGCCCCAGCATTTT. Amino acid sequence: CAWSVTGMQPQHF.

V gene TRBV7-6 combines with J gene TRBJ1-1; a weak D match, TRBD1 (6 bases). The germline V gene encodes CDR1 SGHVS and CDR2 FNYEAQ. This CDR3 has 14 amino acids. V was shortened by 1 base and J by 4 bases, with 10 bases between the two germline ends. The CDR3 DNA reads TGTGCCAGCAGCTTAGGGGAGGGGGGCACTGAAGCTTTCTTT. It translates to CASSLGEGGTEAFF.

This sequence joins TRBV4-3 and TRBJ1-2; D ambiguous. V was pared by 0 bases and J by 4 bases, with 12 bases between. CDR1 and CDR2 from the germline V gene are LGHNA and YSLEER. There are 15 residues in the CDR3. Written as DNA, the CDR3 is TGCGCCAGCAGCCAAGATCTCGCTTACACCTATGGCTACACCTTC. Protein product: CASSQDLAYTYGYTF.